Reported below is one TCR beta chain. Its antigen is as yet unknown. The germline V gene encodes CDR1 SGHTA and CDR2 FQGNSA. The CDR3 spans 16 residues. V was pared by 3 bases and J by 2 bases, with 15 bases between. The data were taken from a study of blood T cells in healthy people across ages. Overall study results and limits: Roughly linear age-related decline in beta diversity appeared, significant by age around 38.

A J-beta primer mix and a sample-barcoded 5' primer were used in a second PCR of roughly 6 to 11 cycles. The template-switch adaptor, which had 12 random nucleotides, put a tag on each cDNA molecule. MiXCR was run by TCRdb on the 5' RACE reads, yielding one entry per CDR3 protein. The sample gives hundreds of thousands of distinct CDR3 sequences, around 48% of which show up once; roughly 25% is in the top ten. Healthy Caucasian individuals from Russia aged about 6 to 90 were enrolled as donors. The draw of peripheral blood yielded approximately 10 milliliters from each donor. The rearrangement links TRBV7-2 to TRBJ2-3; TRBD2 might be the D (5 bases). This clonotype was sampled from a man older than 75 in good health. The sample was blood. CDR3 sequence reads: CASSFGRVAFTDTQYF. CDR3 nucleotide sequence: TGTGCCAGCAGCTTTGGGCGGGTAGCCTTCACAGATACGCAGTATTTT. Variable domain in full (rest from reference TRBV7-2 and TRBJ2-3): GAGVSQSPSNKVTEKGKDVELRCDPISGHTALYWYRQSLGQGLEFLIYFQGNSAPDKSGLPSDRFSAERTGGSVSTLTIQRTQQEDSAVYLCASSFGRVAFTDTQYFGPGTRLTVL.